These 13 T cell receptor beta chains came from one sample sequenced in a study of T cell repertoires in cytomegalovirus infection. TCRdb reprocessed the reads with MiXCR, giving one entry per CDR3 protein. The sample includes fewer than 150,000 distinct CDR3 sequences, 30% to 35% of them seen just once. Their specific antigens are unknown. The source was CD8+ T cells from cultured PBMCs, collected from culture after CMV antigen stimulation. These TCRs come from a human donor in good health (CMV status not recorded). Some clones in this sample may be carry-over from other donors' samples.

This clonotype was observed a handful of times. The chain carries TRBV7-6 and TRBJ1-4; tentative D call: TRBD1 (5 bases). The germline gives CDR1 SGHVS, CDR2 FNYEAQ. V lost 5 bases and J 12 bases, leaving 10 bases between the germline ends. The CDR3 sequence is 11 residues long. CDR3 bases: TGTGCCAGCAGCCCGGGACTGCAACTGTTTTTT. Translation: CASSPGLQLFF.

This clonotype was picked up one time. The V and J genes are TRBV2 and TRBJ1-2, with 7 bases matching TRBD1. The CDR3 covers 15 residues. J lost 1 base, V lost 6 bases, and 8 bases had no gene match. Germline CDR1 SNHLY, CDR2 FYNNEI. The CDR3 DNA is TGTGCCAGCAGCTATGCAGGGACAGTTAACTATGGCTACACCTTC. Protein sequence: CASSYAGTVNYGYTF.

V gene TRBV7-9 combines with J gene TRBJ2-1, with 7 bases identical to TRBD2. The CDR3 is made up of 13 amino acids. J gave up 7 bases and V 5 bases, and 5 bases lay outside the gene matches. Germline V gene data show CDR1 as SEHNR and CDR2 as FQNEAQ (reference sequence). Here the CDR3 reads CASSPWEGNEQFF. CDR3 in DNA: TGTGCCAGCAGCCCGTGGGAGGGGAATGAGCAGTTCTTC. Looking up the rest from reference TRBV7-9 and TRBJ2-1 gives the full variable domain: DTGVSQNPRHKITKRGQNVTFRCDPISEHNRLYWYRQTLGQGPEFLTYFQNEAQLEKSRLLSDRFSAERPKGSFSTLEIQRTEQGDSAMYLCASSPWEGNEQFFGPGTRLTVL.

This chain links TRBV6-5 with TRBJ1-4, with D tentatively TRBD1 (5 bases). The V end was cut by 2 bases, the J end by 0 bases, with 16 bases between. Germline V gene sequence: CDR1 MNHEY, CDR2 SVGAGI. There are 18 residues in the CDR3. The CDR3 DNA reads TGTGCCAGCAGTTACCTCGTCGTCTCGGGGGCAACTAATGAAAAACTGTTTTTT. Translated: CASSYLVVSGATNEKLFF.

This clonotype has a handful of counts. This sequence joins TRBV5-1 and TRBJ2-7; D unresolved. The V end was cut by 4 bases, the J end by 3 bases, with 8 bases between. CDR3 length: 12 amino acids. Germline V CDR1 and CDR2: SGHRS, YFSETQ. This CDR3 is CASSPRGYEQYF. For the CDR3, the DNA is TGCGCCAGCAGCCCCCGTGGCTACGAGCAGTACTTC.

The chain recombines TRBV7-4 with TRBJ2-2; 9 bases map to TRBD2. This CDR3 has 16 amino acids. Germline CDR1 SGHVT, CDR2 SQSDAQ. The V segment lost 6 bases and the J segment 3 bases; nucleotides outside the gene matches: 8. The CDR3 region has the DNA TGTGCCAGCAGACCTGGCGGGGGGGCGGACACCGGGGAGCTGTTTTTT. As protein: CASRPGGGADTGELFF.

This clonotype was seen a handful of times. The rearrangement joins TRBV10-3 to TRBJ2-5; 7 nucleotides agree with TRBD1. The CDR3 contains 18 residues. V dropped 3 bases and J dropped 4; count of bases not matched to a gene: 17. Per the germline V gene, CDR1 is ENHRY and CDR2 is SYGVKD. As DNA, the CDR3 is TGTGCCATCAGTGAACCCGGGGACAGCCGTCCAACCCGAGAGACCCAGTACTTC. Its protein is CAISEPGDSRPTRETQYF.

This clonotype has at least ten counts. The chain uses TRBV7-6 and TRBJ2-3; possible D gene TRBD2, 5 bases. The CDR3 totals 15 residues. Germline assignment: CDR1 SGHVS and CDR2 FNYEAQ. The ends were cut back, 4 bases at V and 1 base at J, with 12 bases in the middle. DNA of the CDR3: TGTGCCAGCAGCTCCTTCCAGGAGGGCACAGATACGCAGTATTTT. It specifies CASSSFQEGTDTQYF.

This clonotype was seen more than once but under ten times. This rearrangement joins TRBV7-2 to TRBJ2-7; TRBD1 aligns across 8 bases. The CDR3 consists of 16 residues. The germline CDR1 and CDR2 sequences are SGHTA and FQGNSA. Germline trimming cut 5 bases from V and 2 bases from J; bases unmatched to any gene: 11. This chain's CDR3 is CASSLSPTGEPYEQYF. As DNA, the CDR3 is TGTGCCAGCAGCCTATCGCCGACAGGGGAACCCTACGAGCAGTACTTC.

This clonotype showed up just a few times. The gene calls are TRBV4-1 and TRBJ2-5, with 7 bases that match TRBD1. CDR3 length equals 20 residues. Germline V gene lookup returns CDR1 MGHRA and CDR2 YSYEKL. Trimming cost V 5 bases and J 3 bases; bases outside gene matches: 24. The CDR3 region has the DNA TGCGCCAGCAGCGGCAGGGGGTCGGAGGCGGTGTTTGTTCATAAAGAGACCCAGTACTTC. Translated: CASSGRGSEAVFVHKETQYF.

The chain uses TRBV4-1 and TRBJ2-2; D call uncertain. Deletions cut 3 bases from V and 5 bases from J, with 4 bases between. This CDR3 has 12 amino acids. Germline loops: CDR1 MGHRA, CDR2 YSYEKL. The DNA of the CDR3 is TGCGCCAGCAGCCACGGGACCGGGGAGCTGTTTTTT. It specifies CASSHGTGELFF.

This clonotype was counted ten times or more. V is TRBV12-3 or TRBV12-4 and J is TRBJ1-5; D uncertain. V dropped 3 bases and J dropped 4 bases, with 7 bases sitting between them. The CDR3 runs to 13 residues. The CDR3 reads CASSFTGNQPQHF. In nucleotides, the CDR3 is TGTGCCAGCAGTTTCACCGGTAATCAGCCCCAGCATTTT.

The CDR3 sequence: CASSAAGVNEQFF. The CDR3 DNA reads TGTGCCAGCAGCGCCGCGGGGGTTAATGAGCAGTTCTTC. The V gene is TRBV7-6, the J gene TRBJ2-1, with TRBD2 matching 7 bases. Per the germline V gene, CDR1 is SGHVS and CDR2 is FNYEAQ. The CDR3 extends over 13 amino acids. V shed 5 bases and J 7 bases; nucleotides not matched to a gene: 5. The full variable domain, in which reference TRBV7-6 and TRBJ2-1 provide the parts outside the CDR3, is GAGVSQSPRYKVTKRGQDVALRCDPISGHVSLYWYRQALGQGPEFLTYFNYEAQQDKSGLPNDRFSAERPEGSISTLTIQRTEQRDSAMYRCASSAAGVNEQFFGPGTRLTVL.